This T cell receptor (beta chain) was profiled in a study of tumor-infiltrating lymphocytes in localized non-small cell lung cancer. Study-level findings and limits: Immunotypes IM1 and IM2 had similar TCR-derived T-cell fractions. Not all patients were TCR sequenced, owing to tissue quantity. Higher tumor T cell infiltration than in uninvolved lung was supported by TCRbeta sequencing.

Profiled with immunoSEQ multiplex PCR; TCRdb holds only in-frame clones, not every one. The sample has thousands of clones; approximately 80% are singletons. The trim removed 2 bases at V and 7 bases at J, leaving 5 bases unmatched. CDR3 length equals 14 residues. Germline V CDR1 and CDR2: MGHRA, YSYEKL. Turning to this clone: Its antigen is as yet unknown.

The sequenced sample consisted of lung tumor tissue. V and J are TRBV4-1 and TRBJ1-5; 7 bases match TRBD1. The source is a human donor with non-small cell lung cancer. The CDR3 protein is CASSQLAGGQPQHF. The CDR3 region has the DNA TGCGCCAGCAGCCAATTGGCAGGGGGACAGCCCCAGCATTTT.